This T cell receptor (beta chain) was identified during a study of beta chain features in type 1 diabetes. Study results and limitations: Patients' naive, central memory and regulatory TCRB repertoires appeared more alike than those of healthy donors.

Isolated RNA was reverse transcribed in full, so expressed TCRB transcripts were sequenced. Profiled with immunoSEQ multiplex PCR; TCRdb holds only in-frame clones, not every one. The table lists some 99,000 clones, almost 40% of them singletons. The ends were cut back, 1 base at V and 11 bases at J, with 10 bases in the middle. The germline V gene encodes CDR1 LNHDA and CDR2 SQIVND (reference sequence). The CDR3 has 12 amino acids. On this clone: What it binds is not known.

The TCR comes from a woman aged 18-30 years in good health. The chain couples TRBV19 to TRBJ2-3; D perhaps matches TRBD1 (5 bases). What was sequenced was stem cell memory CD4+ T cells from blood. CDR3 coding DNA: TGTGCCAGTAGTATAGTTGGGGCGTTGCAGTATTTT. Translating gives CASSIVGALQYF.